A selection of T cell receptor beta chains follows, all from one sample in a study of breast tumors, draining lymph nodes, adjacent tissues. One entry per CDR3 protein, called by TCRdb with MiXCR from the multiplex PCR reads. The sample gives fewer than 200,000 distinct CDR3 sequences, roughly a third of which show up once; about 4% is in the top ten. The material sequenced was axillary lymph node tissue. The receptors were sampled from a female donor with breast cancer. Some clones in this sample may be carry-over from other donors' samples. The CDR3 runs from the conserved cysteine through the conserved F or W. A D gene is named only where the DNA matches it firmly. Part of the rows lack a size; the others show once, few, many or a class for expanded clones.

j_call,d_call,clone_size,v_call,cdr3_nt,cdr3_aa
TRBJ1-6,NA,medium-sized,TRBV2,TGTGCCACCGAGATAGGGAATTCACCCCTCCACTTT,CATEIGNSPLHF
TRBJ2-6,TRBD2,NA,TRBV29-1,TGCAGCGTTGTGGGTAGCGGGAGGGCCAACGTCCTGACTTTC,CSVVGSGRANVLTF
TRBJ1-1,TRBD1,NA,TRBV27,TGTGCCAGCAGTTCCACAGGACAGGGGGGGAACACTGAAGCTTTCTTT,CASSSTGQGGNTEAFF
TRBJ1-6,TRBD1,NA,TRBV5-6,TGTGCCAGCAGCAGAGGGACAGTCCATAATTCACCCCTCCACTTT,CASSRGTVHNSPLHF
TRBJ2-1,TRBD2,many,TRBV12-3/TRBV12-4,TGTGCCAGCAGTTTACGGGGGAGGGCTGGTTACAATGAGCAGTTCTTC,CASSLRGRAGYNEQFF
TRBJ2-1,NA,few,TRBV6-1,TGTGCCAGCAGATCCTATGGGGGTCCCGGGGAGCAGTTCTTC,CASRSYGGPGEQFF
TRBJ1-5,TRBD1,NA,TRBV12-3/TRBV12-4,TGTGCCAGCGGACAGGGGACGACTAGGGCCACGAATCAGCCCCAGCATTTT,CASGQGTTRATNQPQHF
TRBJ2-7,TRBD2,NA,TRBV3-1,TGTGCCAGCACCCAAGGCCCTAGCGGCTCCGGGGAGCAGTACTTC,CASTQGPSGSGEQYF
TRBJ2-1,TRBD2,many,TRBV4-1,TGCGCCAGCAGCCAAACTAGCGGGACCAGCTCCTACAATGAGCAGTTCTTC,CASSQTSGTSSYNEQFF
TRBJ2-3,TRBD2,NA,TRBV12-5,TGTGCCAGCAACCGACTAGCGGGGGGGACAGATACGCAGTATTTT,CASNRLAGGTDTQYF
TRBJ2-1,NA,once,TRBV29-1,TGCAGCAGCCAGACAGTTTTCTCCTACAATGAGCAGTTCTTC,CSSQTVFSYNEQFF
TRBJ1-6,NA,many,TRBV6-6,TGTGCCAGCAGTCCCAGGGGAAGCCAAAATTCACCCCTCCACTTT,CASSPRGSQNSPLHF
TRBJ2-5,TRBD1,many,TRBV5-6,TGTGCCAGCAGCTTTAGTCTGGGGACAGTCCAAGAGACCCAGTACTTC,CASSFSLGTVQETQYF
TRBJ2-1,NA,many,TRBV11-2,TGTGCCAGCAGCTTAGATCTATTGATAGCGGCAAGCTCCTACAATGAGCAGTTCTTC,CASSLDLLIAASSYNEQFF
TRBJ2-1,TRBD2,NA,TRBV20-1,TGCAGTGCCCCGGACAGGAACACCGGGACTAGCGACAATGAGCAGTTCTTC,CSAPDRNTGTSDNEQFF
TRBJ2-7,NA,many,TRBV7-2,TGTGCCAGCAGCTTAGATGGGACAACCTACGAGCAGTACTTC,CASSLDGTTYEQYF
TRBJ1-6,NA,many,TRBV19,TGTGCCAGTAGTCCCCGTCAGGGTTCCTATAATTCACCCCTCCACTTT,CASSPRQGSYNSPLHF
TRBJ2-1,NA,NA,TRBV10-3,TGTGCCATCAGTGACGTGGGGGCAGTTTCCTACAATGAGCAGTTCTTC,CAISDVGAVSYNEQFF
TRBJ2-7,TRBD1,many,TRBV13,TGTGCCAGCAGCCCCGCCGGACAGGGCTCCTACGAGCAGTACTTC,CASSPAGQGSYEQYF
TRBJ2-2,TRBD2,many,TRBV7-3,TGTGCCAGCAGAGCGAGCGGGAGCGGGAACACCGGGGAGCTGTTTTTT,CASRASGSGNTGELFF
TRBJ2-3,TRBD1,NA,TRBV11-2,TGTGCCAGCAGCAACACCGGGACAGGAGGTACGCAGTATTTT,CASSNTGTGGTQYF
TRBJ2-2,NA,NA,TRBV15,TGTGCCACCAGCAGCCTAAGGGGGGTATCGAGTTCCGGGGAGCTGTTTTTT,CATSSLRGVSSSGELFF
TRBJ1-2,NA,NA,TRBV10-2,TGCGCCAGCAGTGAGTCGGAAAGCTATGGCTACACCTTC,CASSESESYGYTF
TRBJ2-1,NA,NA,TRBV7-2,TGTGCCAGCAGCTCTAATCCACTACCGGGAGCTAATAAGCAGTTCTTC,CASSSNPLPGANKQFF
TRBJ2-1,NA,NA,TRBV12-3/TRBV12-4,TGTGCCAGCAGTTTAGTGGGGGGTCGGTCGGTACAACAGTTCTTC,CASSLVGGRSVQQFF
TRBJ2-1,NA,many,TRBV7-3,TGTGCCAGCAGCTTAAATTTCGGTGAGCAGTTCTTC,CASSLNFGEQFF
TRBJ2-7,TRBD2,NA,TRBV4-2,TGTGCCAGCAGCCCAAGCGGGGGGGCCATCGAGCAGTACTTC,CASSPSGGAIEQYF
TRBJ2-5,TRBD2,many,TRBV6-6,TGTGCCAGCAGTTACTTAGGACTAGCGGGAGAGACCCAGTACTTC,CASSYLGLAGETQYF